This T cell receptor beta chain was found in a study of identical twins. The V gene lost 1 base and the J gene lost 3 bases, with 8 bases spanning the gap. The CDR3 is made up of 13 amino acids. Germline V gene lookup returns CDR1 SGHDT and CDR2 YYEEEE. TCRdb re-called the 5' RACE reads through MiXCR, storing one row per CDR3 protein. The table includes more than 400,000 distinct CDR3 sequences, 15% detected once. These records were also assigned to another study, of yellow fever vaccine responses in identical twins.

The sequencing input was CD4+ T cells sorted from blood. This sequence originates from a woman between 18 and 29 years old in good health. The rearrangement links TRBV5-6 to TRBJ2-7, with unresolved D. The CDR3 loop is CASSLYSLYEQYV. CDR3 nucleotide sequence: TGTGCCAGCAGCTTGTACTCTCTCTACGAGCAGTACGTC.